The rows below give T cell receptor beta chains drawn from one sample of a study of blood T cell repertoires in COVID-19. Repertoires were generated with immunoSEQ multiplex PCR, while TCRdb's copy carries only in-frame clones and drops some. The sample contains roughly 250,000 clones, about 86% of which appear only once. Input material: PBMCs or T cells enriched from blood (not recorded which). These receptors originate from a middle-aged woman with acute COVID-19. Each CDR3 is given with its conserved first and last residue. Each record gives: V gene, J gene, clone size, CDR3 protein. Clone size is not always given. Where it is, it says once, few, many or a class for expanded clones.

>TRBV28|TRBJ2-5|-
CASSLGDRVGETQYF
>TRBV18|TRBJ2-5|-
CASSQGVQETQYF
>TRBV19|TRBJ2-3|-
CASTHTSESTDTQYF
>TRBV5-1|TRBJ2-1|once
CASSTGQGRTYNEQFF
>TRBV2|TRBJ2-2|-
CASSGESVDNGELFF
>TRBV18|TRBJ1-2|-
CASSSMLQGQDNYGYTF
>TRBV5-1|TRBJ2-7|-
CASSHRDRGPKEQYF
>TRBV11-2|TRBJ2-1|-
CASRPYTSGRGNEQFF
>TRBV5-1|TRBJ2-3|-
CASSLAAIEDTQYF
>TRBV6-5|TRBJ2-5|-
CASSSGQRVVAQYF
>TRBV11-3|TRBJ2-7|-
CASSLRDRGTYEQYF
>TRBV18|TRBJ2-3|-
CASSRDAGGSTDTQYF
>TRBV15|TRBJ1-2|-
CATSRDPAAGIGYTF
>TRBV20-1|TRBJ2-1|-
CRLTTNNEQFF
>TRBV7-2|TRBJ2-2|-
CASSFAGSGELFF
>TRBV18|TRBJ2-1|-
CASSPGQGHNEQFF
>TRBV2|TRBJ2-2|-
CASSEREDLGELFF